Included here is one TCR beta chain sequence, with context. In terms of age and location, participants ranged from roughly 18 to 89 years and lived in about 25 US areas. The recovered donors of Cohort 3 showed two negative PCRs, clearance, or symptom resolution. These data come from a study of blood T cell repertoires in COVID-19. Study in general: Researchers got acute and convalescent COVID-19 samples from the United States, Italy and Spain.

Repertoires were generated with immunoSEQ multiplex PCR, while TCRdb's copy carries only in-frame clones and drops some. Of over 350,000 clones listed, 80% to 90% are singletons. This sequence was found in a woman in her forties or fifties who had recovered from COVID-19. The sample consisted of PBMCs or T cells enriched from blood (not recorded which).

The CDR3 nucleotides read TGCGCCAGCAGCTTGGGGGTAGGGACACGGAACAATGAGCAGTTCTTC. The encoded protein is CASSLGVGTRNNEQFF. This chain uses TRBV5-1 with TRBJ2-1; D perhaps matches TRBD1 (6 bases). Between the trimmed V and J ends, which lost 0 bases and 5 bases, there was a span of 15 bases. There are 16 residues in the CDR3. Looked up from germline, CDR1 is SGHRS and CDR2 is YFSETQ.